A single sample gave rise to the 23 T cell receptor beta chains below, sequenced in a study of CD8 T cells in ankylosing spondylitis (TCRdb year 2017). Their specific antigens are unknown. General findings and caveats noted by the study authors: Blood from ankylosing spondylitis patients appeared to be characterized by a TCR beta motif made up of several highly homologous amino acid variants.

Receptor libraries were prepared by 5' RACE. TCRdb names Illumina HiSeq 2500 as the instrument used. TCRdb reanalyzed the raw reads on its own, using fastp at Q25 for trimming and MiXCR for clone calling, and kept in-frame beta chains. Each CDR3 protein appears once, grouped with its most common genes and DNA. This sample has 220,000 or so distinct CDR3 sequences in its table, and approximately 20% of those were observed once. The ten largest clones represent approximately 42% of the sample. The sequenced sample was blood, either unsorted or a sorted T cell fraction (not recorded which). The receptors here all came from a male donor with ankylosing spondylitis.

CDR3 in DNA: TGTGCCAGCAGTGATAGCGGGATTCCTTCCTACGAGCAGTACTTC. Encoded protein: CASSDSGIPSYEQYF. The V gene is TRBV6-1, the J gene TRBJ2-7; 8 bases are a match to TRBD2. This CDR3 comprises 15 residues. V shed 3 bases and J 1 base; nucleotides not matched to a gene: 5. Germline V gives CDR1 MNHNS, CDR2 SASEGT.

The rearrangement links TRBV4-1 to TRBJ2-7, with unresolved D. This CDR3 contains 15 residues. Trimming left V 2 bases short and J 1 base short, with 12 bases between. The germline V gene encodes CDR1 MGHRA and CDR2 YSYEKL. The CDR3 sequence is CASSQSAANSYEQYF. The CDR3 region has the DNA TGCGCCAGCAGCCAATCCGCAGCTAATTCCTACGAGCAGTACTTC.

This rearrangement joins TRBV6-1 to TRBJ1-1, with D perhaps TRBD1 (5 bases). The CDR3 covers 15 residues. Trimming took off 6 bases at V and 1 base at J, with 15 bases between the two ends. Germline V gene sequence: CDR1 MNHNS, CDR2 SASEGT. CDR3 in DNA: TGTGCCAGCAGGGTGGCCGGCGGACAGAACACTGAAGCTTTCTTT. Protein sequence: CASRVAGGQNTEAFF.

The chain is built from TRBV29-1 and TRBJ2-7; possibly TRBD1 or TRBD2 for D (5 bases each). This CDR3 is built from 13 residues. V dropped 5 bases and J dropped 3 bases, with 14 bases sitting between them. Germline V gene lookup returns CDR1 SQVTM and CDR2 ANQGSEA. The CDR3: CSVLRDGNYEQYF. CDR3 DNA sequence: TGCAGCGTTCTCCGGGACGGCAACTACGAGCAGTACTTC.

The J gene is TRBJ1-1, the V gene TRBV29-1; a possible D gene is TRBD1 (6 bases). Germline values: CDR1 SQVTM, CDR2 ANQGSEA. The CDR3 runs 12 residues. Trimming cost V 7 bases and J 1 base, with 10 bases left between them. The CDR3 is CSGTTGNTEAFF. The CDR3 nucleotides read TGCAGCGGGACGACAGGGAACACTGAAGCTTTCTTT.

This clonotype was picked up many times. V gene TRBV27 combines with J gene TRBJ2-7; 8 nucleotides match TRBD2. From germline, CDR1 is MNHEY and CDR2 SMNVEV (reference sequence). V dropped 8 bases and J dropped 4; count of bases not matched to a gene: 10. The CDR3 runs 14 residues. This CDR3 reads CASSDGTRGYEQYF. CDR3 sequence (DNA): TGTGCCAGCTCTGACGGGACTAGGGGGTACGAGCAGTACTTC.

The table lists this clonotype with a few counts. The rearrangement uses TRBV27 and TRBJ1-5; D perhaps matches TRBD1 (6 bases). With 2 bases removed from V and 5 bases from J, the gap between germline ends came to 13 bases. The CDR3 consists of 15 residues. Germline CDR1 and CDR2: MNHEY and SMNVEV (reference sequence). This chain's CDR3 is CASSLRGYNDQPQHF. The CDR3 DNA reads TGTGCCAGCAGTTTAAGGGGGTATAACGATCAGCCCCAGCATTTT.

The CDR3 DNA reads TGTGCCAGCGGCCCCCAGGGAGAGTACACCGGGGAGCTGTTTTTT. It translates to CASGPQGEYTGELFF. The genes are TRBV25-1 and TRBJ2-2; D tentatively reads TRBD1 or TRBD2 (5 bases each). With 8 bases removed from V and 3 bases from J, the gap between germline ends came to 16 bases. There are 15 residues in the CDR3. Per the germline V gene, CDR1 is MGHDK and CDR2 is SYGVNS.

This clonotype was seen more than once but under ten times. The gene calls are TRBV4-1 and TRBJ2-7, with 7 bases identical to TRBD2. V trimming: 3 bases; J trimming: 7 bases; junction bases outside the gene matches: 12. Germline CDR1 is MGHRA and CDR2 is YSYEKL. CDR3 length: 15 amino acids. CDR3 residues: CASSHLAATGWEQYF. The DNA for the CDR3 is TGCGCCAGCAGCCATCTAGCGGCTACGGGGTGGGAGCAGTACTTC.

V gene TRBV3-1 combines with J gene TRBJ2-2, with a tentative D call TRBD1 (5 bases). Germline loops: CDR1 LGHDT, CDR2 YNNKEL (reference sequence). Trimming took off 3 bases at V and 1 base at J, with 9 bases between the two ends. CDR3 length: 15 residues. The CDR3 is CASSHPRENTGELFF. CDR3 in DNA: TGTGCCAGCAGCCATCCCAGGGAGAACACCGGGGAGCTGTTTTTT. Based on the CDR3 plus reference TRBV3-1 and TRBJ2-2, the full variable domain is DTAVSQTPKYLVTQMGNDKSIKCEQNLGHDTMYWYKQDSKKFLKIMFSYNNKELIINETVPNRFSPKSPDKAHLNLHINSLELGDSAVYFCASSHPRENTGELFFGEGSRLTVL.

This clonotype was seen a handful of times. V is TRBV24-1 and J is TRBJ2-1, with TRBD1 matching over 7 bases. This CDR3 comprises 15 residues. Germline lookup yields CDR1 KGHDR and CDR2 SFDVKD. V was pared by 4 bases and J by 5 bases, with 7 bases of the junction left unmatched. The CDR3 DNA follows: TGTGCCACCAGTGACCCCGGACAGGAAAACAATGAGCAGTTCTTC. Amino acids: CATSDPGQENNEQFF.

The V call is TRBV4-1, the J call TRBJ2-3; possible D gene TRBD2, 6 bases. CDR1 and CDR2 (germline): MGHRA, YSYEKL. The CDR3 sequence is 17 residues long. V was shortened by 3 bases and J by 2 bases, with 18 bases between the two germline ends. In DNA form, the CDR3 reads TGCGCCAGCAGCCACTCCCCCGGGAGCCAAGACACAGATACGCAGTATTTT. This codes for CASSHSPGSQDTDTQYF.

The chain couples TRBV29-1 to TRBJ1-1; D not certain. The V gene's germline CDR1 is SQVTM and CDR2 ANQGSEA. V was cut by 4 bases and J by 4 bases, with 4 bases left in between. The CDR3 contains 10 residues. CDR3 nucleotides: TGCAGCGTTGCTACCACTGAAGCTTTCTTT. Its translation is CSVATTEAFF.

V and J are TRBV12-3 or TRBV12-4 and TRBJ2-3; unclear D gene. With 6 bases removed from V and 2 bases from J, the gap between germline ends came to 12 bases. The CDR3 is 14 amino acids. The CDR3 loop reads CASRELGNTDTQYF. CDR3 nucleotide sequence: TGTGCCAGCAGAGAACTCGGAAACACAGATACGCAGTATTTT.

This chain connects TRBV4-1 to TRBJ1-5, with D possibly TRBD1 on 5 matching bases. V dropped 2 bases and J dropped 2 bases, with 13 bases sitting between them. The CDR3 is made up of 16 amino acids. CDR1 and CDR2 from the germline V gene are MGHRA and YSYEKL. CDR3 residues: CASSQWAGGGNQPQHF. The CDR3 DNA sequence: TGCGCCAGCAGCCAATGGGCGGGGGGAGGCAATCAGCCCCAGCATTTT.

This clonotype was picked up many times. This chain uses TRBV4-2 with TRBJ2-3; 9 nucleotides match TRBD2. The V and J ends lost 0 bases and 6 bases, in that order; junction bases with no gene match: 7. There are 16 residues in the CDR3. Germline CDR1 is LGHNA and CDR2 is YNFKEQ. In nucleotides, the CDR3 is TGTGCCAGCAGCCAAGATCCCGGGACTAGCTCCGATACGCAGTATTTT. This translates into CASSQDPGTSSDTQYF.

The chain carries TRBV6-1 and TRBJ2-1; 9 bases map to TRBD2. After removal of 2 bases from V and 5 bases from J, the junction contained 4 bases not matched to a gene. The germline gives CDR1 MNHNS, CDR2 SASEGT. This CDR3 region has 15 residues. CDR3 loop: CASSERASGNNEQFF. CDR3 in DNA: TGTGCCAGCAGTGAAAGGGCTAGCGGGAACAATGAGCAGTTCTTC.

In its sample, this clonotype was seen many times. The chain is built from TRBV12-3 or TRBV12-4 and TRBJ2-1; D remains unclear. V lost 2 bases, J lost 0 bases, and 11 bases lay in between. This CDR3 comprises 16 residues. The CDR3 sequence: CASSLFPLSSYNEQFF. In DNA, the CDR3 is TGTGCCAGCAGTTTATTCCCCCTGAGCTCCTACAATGAGCAGTTCTTC.

A remark on this clonotype: At one end the junction does not follow the germline gene, possibly because of a read error. This rearrangement joins TRBV3-1 to TRBJ1-2; D remains unclear. This CDR3 spans 15 amino acids. CDR1 and CDR2 from the germline V gene are LGHDT and YNNKEL (reference sequence). Here the CDR3 DNA reads TGTGCCAGCTGCCAAGATCTGGTCGCTAACTATGGCTACACCTTC. As protein: CASCQDLVANYGYTF. Full variable domain (missing parts from reference TRBV3-1 and TRBJ1-2): DTAVSQTPKYLVTQMGNDKSIKCEQNLGHDTMYWYKQDSKKFLKIMFSYNNKELIINETVPNRFSPKSPDKAHLNLHINSLELGDSAVYFCASCQDLVANYGYTFGSGTRLTVV.

The gene calls are TRBV27 and TRBJ2-7; 8 bases match TRBD1. The trim removed 2 bases at V and 6 bases at J, leaving 6 bases unmatched. This CDR3 has 14 amino acids. The germline V gene has CDR1 MNHEY and CDR2 SMNVEV (reference sequence). This CDR3 is CASSLGGTGSEQYF. The CDR3 region has the DNA TGTGCCAGCAGTTTAGGCGGGACAGGTAGCGAGCAGTACTTC.

This clonotype was observed a few times. The chain couples TRBV28 to TRBJ2-5, with 7 nucleotides matching TRBD2. V was clipped by 1 base and J by 5 bases; unmatched bases: 4. CDR1 and CDR2 from the germline V gene are MDHEN and SYDVKM. This CDR3 spans 14 amino acids. This CDR3 reads CASSLSGGAETQYF. DNA of the CDR3: TGTGCCAGCAGTTTATCGGGAGGAGCGGAGACCCAGTACTTC.

The chain links TRBV21-1 to TRBJ1-2; the table's TRBD1 call for D was not verified on the DNA. TRBV21-1 is listed as a pseudogene. This CDR3 spans 13 amino acids. CDR3 loop: CASSKHTGVGYTF. The CDR3 coding sequence is TGTGCCAGCAGCAAACATACAGGGGTTGGCTACACCTTC.

The table lists this clonotype with many counts. This chain connects TRBV7-8 to TRBJ2-1; maybe TRBD1 (6 bases). V shed 3 bases and J shed 4 bases, with 13 bases lying between them. Germline CDR1 is SGHVS and CDR2 is FQNEAQ. This CDR3 is 15 amino acids long. CDR3 sequence reads: CASSFLPGTYNEQFF. The CDR3, as DNA: TGTGCCAGCAGCTTCCTTCCCGGGACATACAATGAGCAGTTCTTC.